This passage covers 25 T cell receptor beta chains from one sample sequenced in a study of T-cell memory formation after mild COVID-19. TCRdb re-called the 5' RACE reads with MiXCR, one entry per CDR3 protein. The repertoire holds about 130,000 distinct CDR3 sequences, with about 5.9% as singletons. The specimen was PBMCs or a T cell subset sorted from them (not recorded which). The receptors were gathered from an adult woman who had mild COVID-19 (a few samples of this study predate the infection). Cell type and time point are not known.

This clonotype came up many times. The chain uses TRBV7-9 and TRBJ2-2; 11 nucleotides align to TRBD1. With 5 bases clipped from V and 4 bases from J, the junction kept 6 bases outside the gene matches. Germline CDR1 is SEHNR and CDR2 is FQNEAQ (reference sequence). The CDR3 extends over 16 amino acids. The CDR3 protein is CASSPPGQGVTGELFF. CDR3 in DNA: TGTGCCAGCAGCCCCCCGGGACAGGGGGTCACCGGGGAGCTGTTTTTT.

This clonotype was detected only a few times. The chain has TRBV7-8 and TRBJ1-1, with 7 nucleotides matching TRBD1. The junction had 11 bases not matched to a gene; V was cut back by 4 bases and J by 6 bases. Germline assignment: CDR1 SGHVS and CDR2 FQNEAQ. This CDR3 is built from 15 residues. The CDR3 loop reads CASSSRQGYSAEAFF. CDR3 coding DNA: TGTGCCAGCAGCTCAAGACAGGGATACAGCGCTGAAGCTTTCTTT.

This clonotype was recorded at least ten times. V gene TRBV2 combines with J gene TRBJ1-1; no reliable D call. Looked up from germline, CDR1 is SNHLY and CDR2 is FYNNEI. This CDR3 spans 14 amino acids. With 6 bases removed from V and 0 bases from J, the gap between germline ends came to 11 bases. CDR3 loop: CASRAGRVNTEAFF. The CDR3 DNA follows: TGTGCCAGCAGGGCAGGACGGGTGAACACTGAAGCTTTCTTT.

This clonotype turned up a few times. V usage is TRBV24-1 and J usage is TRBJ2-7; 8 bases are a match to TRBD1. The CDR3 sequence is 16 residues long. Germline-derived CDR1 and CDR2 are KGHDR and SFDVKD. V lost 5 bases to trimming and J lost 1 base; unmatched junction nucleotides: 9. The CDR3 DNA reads TGTGCCACCAGTGCCTTGACAGGGGTGGAGTCCTACGAGCAGTACTTC. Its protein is CATSALTGVESYEQYF.

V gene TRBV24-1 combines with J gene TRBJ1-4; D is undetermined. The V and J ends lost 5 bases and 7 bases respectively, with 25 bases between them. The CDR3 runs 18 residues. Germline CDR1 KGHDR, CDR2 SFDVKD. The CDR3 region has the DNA TGTGCCACCAGTGGCCGGGCCGCGGGATATTTGGGCAGTGAAAAACTGTTTTTT. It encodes CATSGRAAGYLGSEKLFF.

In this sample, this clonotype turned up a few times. Here the CDR3 DNA reads TGTGCCAGCAGGTCTAGCGGGGGGGATAATGAGCAGTTCTTC. Encoded protein: CASRSSGGDNEQFF. The V gene is TRBV7-9, the J gene TRBJ2-1; TRBD2 matches at 12 bases. Germline loops: CDR1 SEHNR, CDR2 FQNEAQ (reference sequence). V lost 6 bases, J lost 7 bases, and 4 bases stayed unmatched. The CDR3 runs 14 residues.

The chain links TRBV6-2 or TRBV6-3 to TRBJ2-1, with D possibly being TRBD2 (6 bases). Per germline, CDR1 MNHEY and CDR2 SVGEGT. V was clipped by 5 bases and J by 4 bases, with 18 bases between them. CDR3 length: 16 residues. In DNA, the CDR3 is TGTGCCAGCAGTGGACGAATAGCGGTTAGTTACAATGAGCAGTTCTTC. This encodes CASSGRIAVSYNEQFF.

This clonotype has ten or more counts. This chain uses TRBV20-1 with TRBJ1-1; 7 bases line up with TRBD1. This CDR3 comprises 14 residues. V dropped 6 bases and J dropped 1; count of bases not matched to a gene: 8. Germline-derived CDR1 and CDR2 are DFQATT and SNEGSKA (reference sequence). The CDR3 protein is CSARGGGGNTEAFF. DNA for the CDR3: TGCAGTGCCCGAGGGGGCGGCGGGAACACTGAAGCTTTCTTT.

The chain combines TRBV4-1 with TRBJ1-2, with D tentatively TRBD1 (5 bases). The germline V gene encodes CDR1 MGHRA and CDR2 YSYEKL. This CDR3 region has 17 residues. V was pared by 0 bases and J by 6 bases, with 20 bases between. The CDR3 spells CASSQDPSGAESDGYTF. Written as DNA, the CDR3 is TGCGCCAGCAGCCAAGATCCCTCCGGGGCCGAGAGCGATGGCTACACCTTC.

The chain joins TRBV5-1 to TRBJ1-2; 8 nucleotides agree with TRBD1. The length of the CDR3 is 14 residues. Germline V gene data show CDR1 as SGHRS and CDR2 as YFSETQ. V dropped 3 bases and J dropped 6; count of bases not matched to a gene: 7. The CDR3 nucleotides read TGCGCCAGCAGCTGGACAGGGCCGAATGATGGCTACACCTTC. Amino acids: CASSWTGPNDGYTF.

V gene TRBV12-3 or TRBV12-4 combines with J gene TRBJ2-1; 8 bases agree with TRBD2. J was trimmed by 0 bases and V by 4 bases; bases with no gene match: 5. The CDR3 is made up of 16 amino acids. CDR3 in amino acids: CASSSRGGHSYNEQFF. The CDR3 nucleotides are TGTGCCAGCAGTTCCCGGGGGGGGCACTCCTACAATGAGCAGTTCTTC.

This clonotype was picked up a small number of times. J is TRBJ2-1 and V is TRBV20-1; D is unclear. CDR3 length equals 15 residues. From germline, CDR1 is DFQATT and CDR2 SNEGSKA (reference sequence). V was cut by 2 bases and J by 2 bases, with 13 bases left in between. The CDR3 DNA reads TGCAGTGCTAGACTTCACACAATCCCCTACAATGAGCAGTTCTTC. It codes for CSARLHTIPYNEQFF.

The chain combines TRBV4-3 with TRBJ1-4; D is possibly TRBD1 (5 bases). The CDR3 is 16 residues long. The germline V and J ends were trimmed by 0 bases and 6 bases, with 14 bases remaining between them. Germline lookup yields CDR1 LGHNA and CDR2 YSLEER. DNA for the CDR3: TGCGCCAGCAGCCAAGATACTGGGGCCCTAGATGAAAAACTGTTTTTT. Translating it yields CASSQDTGALDEKLFF.

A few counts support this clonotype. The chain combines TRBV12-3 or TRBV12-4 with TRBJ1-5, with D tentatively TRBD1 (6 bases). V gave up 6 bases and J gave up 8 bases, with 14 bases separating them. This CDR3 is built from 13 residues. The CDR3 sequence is CASRLGGSEPQHF. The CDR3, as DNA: TGTGCCAGCAGGCTAGGGGGGTCGGAGCCCCAGCATTTT.

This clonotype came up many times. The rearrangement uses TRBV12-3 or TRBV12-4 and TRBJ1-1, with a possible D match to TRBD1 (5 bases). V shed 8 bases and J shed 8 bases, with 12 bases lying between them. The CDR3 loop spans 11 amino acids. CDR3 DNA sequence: TGTGCCAGCCTCGCTTGGGGCGAAGCTTTCTTT. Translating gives CASLAWGEAFF.

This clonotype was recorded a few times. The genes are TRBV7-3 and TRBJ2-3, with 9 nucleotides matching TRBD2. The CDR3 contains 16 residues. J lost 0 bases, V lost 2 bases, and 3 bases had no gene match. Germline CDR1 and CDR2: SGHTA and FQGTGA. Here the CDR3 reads CASSLVAGASTDTQYF. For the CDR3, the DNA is TGTGCCAGCAGCTTAGTAGCGGGGGCTAGCACAGATACGCAGTATTTT. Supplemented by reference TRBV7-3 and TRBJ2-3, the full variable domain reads GAGVSQTPSNKVTEKGKYVELRCDPISGHTALYWYRQSLGQGPEFLIYFQGTGAADDSGLPNDRFFAVRPEGSVSTLKIQRTERGDSAVYLCASSLVAGASTDTQYFGPGTRLTVL.

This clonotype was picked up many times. The CDR3 loop reads CASKGEGSNRNQPQHF. The CDR3 DNA sequence: TGTGCCAGTAAGGGAGAGGGCTCGAATCGGAATCAGCCCCAGCATTTT. The V gene is TRBV19, the J gene TRBJ1-5; no definite D call. With 7 bases removed from V and 4 bases from J, the gap between germline ends came to 20 bases. The germline V gene has CDR1 LNHDA and CDR2 SQIVND (reference sequence). CDR3 size: 16 residues.

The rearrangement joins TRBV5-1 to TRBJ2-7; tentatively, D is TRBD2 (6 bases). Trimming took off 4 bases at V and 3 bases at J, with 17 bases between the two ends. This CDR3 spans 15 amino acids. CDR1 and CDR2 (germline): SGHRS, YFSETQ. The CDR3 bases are TGCGCCAGCAGCGATTTTAGCGGAGGCCTCTACGAGCAGTACTTC. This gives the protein CASSDFSGGLYEQYF.

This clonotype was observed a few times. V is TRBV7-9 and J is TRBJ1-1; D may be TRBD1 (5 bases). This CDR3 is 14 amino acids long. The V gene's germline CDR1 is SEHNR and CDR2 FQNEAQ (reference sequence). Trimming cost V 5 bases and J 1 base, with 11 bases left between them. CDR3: CASSPTGGNTEAFF. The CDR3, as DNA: TGTGCCAGCAGCCCCACGGGGGGGAACACTGAAGCTTTCTTT.

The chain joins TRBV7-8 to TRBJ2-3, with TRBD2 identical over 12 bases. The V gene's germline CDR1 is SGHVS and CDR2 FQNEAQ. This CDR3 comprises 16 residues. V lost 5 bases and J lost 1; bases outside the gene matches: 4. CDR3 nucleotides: TGTGCCAGCAGCCCTACTAGCGGGAGGCGCACAGATACGCAGTATTTT. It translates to CASSPTSGRRTDTQYF.

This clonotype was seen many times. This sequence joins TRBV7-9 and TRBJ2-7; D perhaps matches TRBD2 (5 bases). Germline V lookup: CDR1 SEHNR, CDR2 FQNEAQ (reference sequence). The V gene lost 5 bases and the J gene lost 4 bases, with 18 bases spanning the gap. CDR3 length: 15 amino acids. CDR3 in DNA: TGTGCCAGCAGCCCCAGGACGGGGATGGCGTACGAGCAGTACTTC. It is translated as CASSPRTGMAYEQYF.

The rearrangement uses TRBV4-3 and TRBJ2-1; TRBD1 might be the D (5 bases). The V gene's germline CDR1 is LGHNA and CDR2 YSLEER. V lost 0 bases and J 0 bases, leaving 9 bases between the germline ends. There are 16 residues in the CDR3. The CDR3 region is CASSQEWGRSYNEQFF. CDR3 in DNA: TGCGCCAGCAGCCAAGAGTGGGGCCGCTCCTACAATGAGCAGTTCTTC.

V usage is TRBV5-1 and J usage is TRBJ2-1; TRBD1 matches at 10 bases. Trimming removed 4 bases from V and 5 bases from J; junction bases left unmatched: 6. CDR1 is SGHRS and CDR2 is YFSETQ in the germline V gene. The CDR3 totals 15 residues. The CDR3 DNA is TGCGCCAGCAGCCCCAGACAGGGGGCCGACAATGAGCAGTTCTTC. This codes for CASSPRQGADNEQFF. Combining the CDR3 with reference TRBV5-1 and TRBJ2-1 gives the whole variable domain KAGVTQTPRYLIKTRGQQVTLSCSPISGHRSVSWYQQTPGQGLQFLFEYFSETQRNKGNFPGRFSGRQFSNSRSEMNVSTLELGDSALYLCASSPRQGADNEQFFGPGTRLTVL.

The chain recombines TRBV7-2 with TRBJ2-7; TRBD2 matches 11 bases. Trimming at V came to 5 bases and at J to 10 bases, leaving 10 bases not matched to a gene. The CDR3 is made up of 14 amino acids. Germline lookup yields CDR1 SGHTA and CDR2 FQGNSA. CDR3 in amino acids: CASSPRLAGTVQYF. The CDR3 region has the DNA TGTGCCAGCAGCCCCAGACTAGCGGGAACGGTTCAGTACTTC. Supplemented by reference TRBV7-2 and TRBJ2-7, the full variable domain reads GAGVSQSPSNKVTEKGKDVELRCDPISGHTALYWYRQSLGQGLEFLIYFQGNSAPDKSGLPSDRFSAERTGGSVSTLTIQRTQQEDSAVYLCASSPRLAGTVQYFGPGTRLTVT.

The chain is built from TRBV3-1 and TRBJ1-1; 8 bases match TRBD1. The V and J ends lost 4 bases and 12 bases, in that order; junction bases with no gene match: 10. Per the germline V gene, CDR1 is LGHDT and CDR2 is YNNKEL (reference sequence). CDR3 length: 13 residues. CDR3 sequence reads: CASSPGQGGLTFF. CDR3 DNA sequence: TGTGCCAGCAGCCCCGGACAGGGAGGTCTAACTTTCTTT.